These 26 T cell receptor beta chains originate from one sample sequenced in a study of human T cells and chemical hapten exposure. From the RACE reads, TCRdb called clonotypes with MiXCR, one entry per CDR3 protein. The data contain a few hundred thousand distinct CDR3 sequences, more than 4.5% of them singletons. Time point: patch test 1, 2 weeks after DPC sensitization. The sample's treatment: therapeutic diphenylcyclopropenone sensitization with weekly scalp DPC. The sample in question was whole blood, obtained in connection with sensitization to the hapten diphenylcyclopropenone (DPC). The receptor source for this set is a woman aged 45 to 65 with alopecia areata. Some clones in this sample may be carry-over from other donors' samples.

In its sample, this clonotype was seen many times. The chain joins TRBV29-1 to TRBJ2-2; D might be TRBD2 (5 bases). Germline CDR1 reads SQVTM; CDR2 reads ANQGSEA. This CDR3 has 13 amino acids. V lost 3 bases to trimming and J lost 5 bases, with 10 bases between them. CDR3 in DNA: TGCAGCGTTGACATACGAGGGACCGGGGAGCTGTTTTTT. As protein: CSVDIRGTGELFF.

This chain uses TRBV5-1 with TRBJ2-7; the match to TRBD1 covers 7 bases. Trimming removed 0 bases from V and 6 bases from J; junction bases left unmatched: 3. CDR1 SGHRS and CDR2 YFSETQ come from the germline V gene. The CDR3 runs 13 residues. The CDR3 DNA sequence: TGCGCCAGCAGCTTGGAGTACAGGGGCGAGCAGTACTTC. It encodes CASSLEYRGEQYF.

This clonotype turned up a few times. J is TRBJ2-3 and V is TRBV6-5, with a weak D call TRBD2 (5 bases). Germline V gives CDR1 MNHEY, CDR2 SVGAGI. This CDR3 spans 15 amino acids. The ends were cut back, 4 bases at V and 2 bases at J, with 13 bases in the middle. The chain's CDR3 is CASSFQPDSTDTQYF. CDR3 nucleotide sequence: TGTGCCAGCAGTTTCCAACCGGACTCCACAGATACGCAGTATTTT.

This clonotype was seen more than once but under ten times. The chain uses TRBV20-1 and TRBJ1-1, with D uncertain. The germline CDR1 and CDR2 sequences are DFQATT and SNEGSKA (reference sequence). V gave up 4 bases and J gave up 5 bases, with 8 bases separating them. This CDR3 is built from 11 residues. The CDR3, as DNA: TGCAGTGCTAAGGAGAGTACTGAAGCTTTCTTT. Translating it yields CSAKESTEAFF.

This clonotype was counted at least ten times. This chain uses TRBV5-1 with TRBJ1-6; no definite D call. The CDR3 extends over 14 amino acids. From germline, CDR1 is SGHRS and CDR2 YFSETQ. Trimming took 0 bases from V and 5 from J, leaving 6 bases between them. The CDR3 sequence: CASSLDGNNSPLHF. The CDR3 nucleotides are TGCGCCAGCAGCTTGGACGGCAATAATTCACCCCTCCACTTT.

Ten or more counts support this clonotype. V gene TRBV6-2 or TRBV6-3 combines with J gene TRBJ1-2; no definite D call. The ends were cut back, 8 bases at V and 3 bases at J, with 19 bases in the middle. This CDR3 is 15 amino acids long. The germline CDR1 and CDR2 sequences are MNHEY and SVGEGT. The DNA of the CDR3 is TGTGCCAGCTCCATATGGTCGGGAGAAGACTATGGCTACACCTTC. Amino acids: CASSIWSGEDYGYTF.

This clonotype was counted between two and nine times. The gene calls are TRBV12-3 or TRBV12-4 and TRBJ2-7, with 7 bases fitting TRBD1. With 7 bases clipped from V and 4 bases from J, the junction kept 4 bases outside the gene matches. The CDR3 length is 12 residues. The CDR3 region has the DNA TGTGCCAGCAAGCAGGGGGTATACGAGCAGTACTTC. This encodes CASKQGVYEQYF.

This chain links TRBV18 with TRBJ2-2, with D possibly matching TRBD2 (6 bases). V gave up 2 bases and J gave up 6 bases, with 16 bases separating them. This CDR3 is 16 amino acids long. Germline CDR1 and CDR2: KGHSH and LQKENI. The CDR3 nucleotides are TGTGCCAGCTCACCATCGCTAGCGCGGTCCGCCGGGGAGCTGTTTTTT. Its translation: CASSPSLARSAGELFF.

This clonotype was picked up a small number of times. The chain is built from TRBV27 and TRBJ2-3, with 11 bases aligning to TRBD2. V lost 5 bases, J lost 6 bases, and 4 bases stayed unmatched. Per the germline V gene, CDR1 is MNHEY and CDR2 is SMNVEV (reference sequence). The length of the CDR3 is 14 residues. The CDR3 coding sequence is TGTGCCAGCAGTAGTAGCGGGAGGGTTGATACGCAGTATTTT. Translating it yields CASSSSGRVDTQYF.

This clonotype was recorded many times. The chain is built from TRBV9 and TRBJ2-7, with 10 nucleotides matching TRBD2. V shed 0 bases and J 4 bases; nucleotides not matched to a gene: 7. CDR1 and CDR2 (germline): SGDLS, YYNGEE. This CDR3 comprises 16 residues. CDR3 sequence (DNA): TGTGCCAGCAGCGTAGGGGCTAGCGGGGGCCCTTACGAGCAGTACTTC. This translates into CASSVGASGGPYEQYF.

This CDR3 is CASSLAIVPGVGFGGTGELFF. CDR3 DNA: TGTGCCAGCAGCTTGGCAATAGTACCAGGGGTTGGTTTCGGCGGCACCGGGGAGCTGTTTTTT. V and J are TRBV11-2 and TRBJ2-2; D may be TRBD1 (6 bases). Germline V gene lookup returns CDR1 SGHAT and CDR2 FQNNGV. Deletions cut 3 bases from V and 4 bases from J, with 30 bases between. This CDR3 spans 21 amino acids.

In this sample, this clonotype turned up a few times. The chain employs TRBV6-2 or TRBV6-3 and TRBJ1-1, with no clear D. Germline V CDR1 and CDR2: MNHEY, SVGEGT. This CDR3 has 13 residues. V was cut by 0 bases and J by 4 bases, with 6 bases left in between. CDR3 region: CASSYSPGTEAFF. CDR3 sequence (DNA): TGTGCCAGCAGTTACTCCCCAGGCACTGAAGCTTTCTTT.

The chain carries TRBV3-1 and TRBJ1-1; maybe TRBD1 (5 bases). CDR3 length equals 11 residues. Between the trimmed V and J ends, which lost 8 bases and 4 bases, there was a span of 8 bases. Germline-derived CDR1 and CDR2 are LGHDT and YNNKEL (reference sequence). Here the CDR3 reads CASYGGTEAFF. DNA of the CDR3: TGTGCCAGCTATGGGGGCACTGAAGCTTTCTTT. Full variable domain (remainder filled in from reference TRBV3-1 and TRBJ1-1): DTAVSQTPKYLVTQMGNDKSIKCEQNLGHDTMYWYKQDSKKFLKIMFSYNNKELIINETVPNRFSPKSPDKAHLNLHINSLELGDSAVYFCASYGGTEAFFGQGTRLTVV.

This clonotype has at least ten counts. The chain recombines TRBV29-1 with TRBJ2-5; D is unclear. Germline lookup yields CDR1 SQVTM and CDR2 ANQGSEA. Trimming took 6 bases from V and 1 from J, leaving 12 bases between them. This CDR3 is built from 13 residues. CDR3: CSVRYPGQETQYF. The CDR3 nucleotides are TGCAGCGTAAGATACCCCGGCCAAGAGACCCAGTACTTC.

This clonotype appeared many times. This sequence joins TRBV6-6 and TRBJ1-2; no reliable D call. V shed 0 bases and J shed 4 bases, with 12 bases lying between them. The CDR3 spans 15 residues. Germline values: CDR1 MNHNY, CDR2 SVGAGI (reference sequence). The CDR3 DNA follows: TGTGCCAGCAGTTACTCGCCAGAAGGCCCCTATGGCTACACCTTC. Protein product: CASSYSPEGPYGYTF.

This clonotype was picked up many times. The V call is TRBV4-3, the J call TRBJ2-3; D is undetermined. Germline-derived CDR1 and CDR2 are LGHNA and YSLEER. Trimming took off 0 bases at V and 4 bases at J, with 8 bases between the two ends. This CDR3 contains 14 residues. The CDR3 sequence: CASSQEDQADTQYF. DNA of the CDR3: TGCGCCAGCAGCCAAGAGGACCAGGCAGATACGCAGTATTTT.

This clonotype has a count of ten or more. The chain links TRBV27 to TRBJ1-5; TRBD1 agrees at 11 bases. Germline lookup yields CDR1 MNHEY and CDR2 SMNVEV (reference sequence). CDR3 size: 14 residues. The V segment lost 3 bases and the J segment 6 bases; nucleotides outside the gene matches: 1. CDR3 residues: CASSFGQGAQPQHF. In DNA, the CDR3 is TGTGCCAGCAGTTTCGGACAGGGGGCTCAGCCCCAGCATTTT.

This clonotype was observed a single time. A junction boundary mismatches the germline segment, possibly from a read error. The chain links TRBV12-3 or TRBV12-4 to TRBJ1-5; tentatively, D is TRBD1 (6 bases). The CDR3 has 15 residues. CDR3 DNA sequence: TGTGCCAGCAGCGAACAGGGAGGTGCCGGTCAGCCCAAGCATTTT. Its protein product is CASSEQGGAGQPKHF.

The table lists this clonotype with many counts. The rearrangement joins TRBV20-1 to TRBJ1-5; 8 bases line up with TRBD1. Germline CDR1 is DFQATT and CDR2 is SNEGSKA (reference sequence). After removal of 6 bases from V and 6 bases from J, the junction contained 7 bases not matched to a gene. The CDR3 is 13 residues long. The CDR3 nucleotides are TGCAGTGCACATACAGGGGGGCTTCAGCCCCAGCATTTT. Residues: CSAHTGGLQPQHF.

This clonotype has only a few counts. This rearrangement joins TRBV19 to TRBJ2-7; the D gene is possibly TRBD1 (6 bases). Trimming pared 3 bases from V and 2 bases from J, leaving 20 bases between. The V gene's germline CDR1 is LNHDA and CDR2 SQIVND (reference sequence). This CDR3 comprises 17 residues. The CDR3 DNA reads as TGTGCCAGTAGTATTACAGGGTCGGGGAGCGGAGCCTACGAGCAGTACTTC. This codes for CASSITGSGSGAYEQYF. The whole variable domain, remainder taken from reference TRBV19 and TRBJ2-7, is DGGITQSPKYLFRKEGQNVTLSCEQNLNHDAMYWYRQDPGQGLRLIYYSQIVNDFQKGDIAEGYSVSREKKESFPLTVTSAQKNPTAFYLCASSITGSGSGAYEQYFGPGTRLTVT.

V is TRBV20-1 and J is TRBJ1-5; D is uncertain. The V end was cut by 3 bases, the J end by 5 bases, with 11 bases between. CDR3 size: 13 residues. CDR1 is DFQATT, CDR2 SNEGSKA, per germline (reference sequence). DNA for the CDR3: TGCAGTGCTAGGGACCGGCGGGATCAGCCCCAGCATTTT. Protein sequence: CSARDRRDQPQHF.

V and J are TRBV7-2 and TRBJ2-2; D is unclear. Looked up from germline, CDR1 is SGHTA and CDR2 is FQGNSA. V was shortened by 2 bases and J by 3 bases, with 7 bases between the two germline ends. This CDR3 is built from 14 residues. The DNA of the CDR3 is TGTGCCAGCAGCTTACTCCAGTACACCGGGGAGCTGTTTTTT. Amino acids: CASSLLQYTGELFF.

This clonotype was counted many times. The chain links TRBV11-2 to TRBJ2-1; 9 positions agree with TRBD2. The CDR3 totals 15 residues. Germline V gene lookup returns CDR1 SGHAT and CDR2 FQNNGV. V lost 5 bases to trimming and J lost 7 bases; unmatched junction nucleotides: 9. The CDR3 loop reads CASSPSAGGSNEQFF. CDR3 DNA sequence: TGTGCCAGCAGCCCCTCAGCGGGAGGTAGTAATGAGCAGTTCTTC.

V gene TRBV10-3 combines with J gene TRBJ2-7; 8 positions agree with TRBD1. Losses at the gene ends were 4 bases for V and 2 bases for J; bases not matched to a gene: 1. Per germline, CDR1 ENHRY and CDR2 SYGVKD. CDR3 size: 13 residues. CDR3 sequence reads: CAISGDRTYEQYF. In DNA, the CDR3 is TGTGCCATCAGTGGGGACAGGACCTACGAGCAGTACTTC.

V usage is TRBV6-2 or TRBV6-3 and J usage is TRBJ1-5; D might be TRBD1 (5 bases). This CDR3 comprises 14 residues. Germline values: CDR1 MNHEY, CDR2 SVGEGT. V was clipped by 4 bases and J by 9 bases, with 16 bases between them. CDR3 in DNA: TGTGCCAGCAGTTCCCCGACAGCCGCAAGGCCCCAGCATTTT. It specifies CASSSPTAARPQHF.

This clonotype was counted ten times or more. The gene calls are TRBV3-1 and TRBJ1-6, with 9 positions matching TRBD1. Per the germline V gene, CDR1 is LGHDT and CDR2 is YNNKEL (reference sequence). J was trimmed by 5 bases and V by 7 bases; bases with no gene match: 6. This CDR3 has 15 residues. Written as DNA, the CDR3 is TGTGCCAGCAAAAAACGGGACAGGGATAATTCACCCCTCCACTTT. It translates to CASKKRDRDNSPLHF.